This T cell receptor (beta chain) originates from a study of shared clonotypes between healthy human individuals. About this clone itself: Its antigen is undetermined.

From germline, CDR1 is SNHLY and CDR2 FYNNEI. Trimming at V came to 2 bases and at J to 4 bases, leaving 7 bases not matched to a gene. This CDR3 comprises 15 residues. Findings and caveats of the study: Sorted-subset sequencing was shown by rarefaction to be incomplete despite large depth.

The protocol was immunoSEQ multiplex PCR, while the TCRdb copy is restricted to in-frame clones and leaves out a portion. This table holds about 2 million clones, roughly 94% found once. Donors, healthy HIV-negative adults, lacked recent acute infections or vaccinations. The chain links TRBV2 to TRBJ1-2, with TRBD1 identical over 7 bases. The source is a man aged 18 to 29 in good health. Sequenced input: naive CD4+ T cells sorted from blood. Subset specified: CD45RA+ positively selected. The CDR3 is CASSEQGGALYGYTF. The CDR3, as DNA: TGTGCCAGCAGTGAACAGGGGGGGGCCCTCTATGGCTACACCTTC.